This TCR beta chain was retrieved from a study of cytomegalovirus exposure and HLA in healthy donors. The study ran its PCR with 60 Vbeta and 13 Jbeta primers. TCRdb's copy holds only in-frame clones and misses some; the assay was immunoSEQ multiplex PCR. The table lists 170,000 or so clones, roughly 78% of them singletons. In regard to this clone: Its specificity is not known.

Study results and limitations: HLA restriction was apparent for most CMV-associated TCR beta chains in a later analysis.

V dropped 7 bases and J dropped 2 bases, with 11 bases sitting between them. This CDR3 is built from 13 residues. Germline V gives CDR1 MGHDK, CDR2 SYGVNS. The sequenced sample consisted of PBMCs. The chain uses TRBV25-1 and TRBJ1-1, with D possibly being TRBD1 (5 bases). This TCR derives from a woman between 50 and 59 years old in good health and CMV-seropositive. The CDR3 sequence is CASKSRGNTEAFF. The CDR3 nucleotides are TGTGCCAGCAAGTCTAGGGGCAACACTGAAGCTTTCTTT.